This TCR beta chain originates from a study of T cells in Graves' hyperthyroidism and ophthalmopathy (dated by TCRdb to between 2017 and 2020). In the study overall: Peripheral blood was collected at initial diagnosis, before any treatment. A discovery cohort of about a hundred patients, 43 with Graves' ophthalmopathy and about 58 with stable Graves' hyperthyroidism, was used to find distinguishing TCR V-J signatures. An independent validation cohort of about 19 hyperthyroidism patients and roughly 16 patients who later progressed to ophthalmopathy tested prospective prediction of ophthalmopathy. For training and testing, the approximately 97 patients in the discovery cohort were randomly divided in a 7:3 ratio. In addition, the study compared T-cell repertoires in thyroid tissue and in blood from several Graves' hyperthyroidism patients. After blood sampling, hyperthyroidism patients were treated with methimazole at a starting dose of 30 mg daily, and ophthalmopathy patients were treated with high-dose intravenous methylprednisolone. According to the paper, TCR Vbeta CDR3 sequencing was carried out on roughly 130 peripheral blood samples, which came from 40 to 45 ophthalmopathy, some 73 hyperthyroidism and roughly 17 progressor patients.

CDR1 and CDR2 are read off the germline V gene as LGHNA and YNFKEQ. Cut back by 3 bases and 5 bases, the V and J ends lie 13 bases apart. From cysteine to phenylalanine, the CDR3 is 14 amino acids long. Only the CDR3 region is kept as DNA, spanning 42 bases read in frame from base 1. Study-level results and caveats: In validation, the model predicted progression to ophthalmopathy with roughly 70% sensitivity and 72.22% specificity, a median of around six months before onset. Sample size was not statistically predetermined, and investigators were not blinded to group allocation. A 13 V-J signature model separated ophthalmopathy from stable hyperthyroidism, with 87.88% sensitivity and roughly 81% specificity in cross-validation and 80%/75% in testing. Most expanded thyroid clonotypes (frequency above 0.001) were also detected in blood, a finding suggesting that blood repertoires may reflect thyroid immune responses.

A patient counted as having stable Graves' hyperthyroidism if no progression to ophthalmopathy occurred over 18 months of follow-up. Hyperthyroidism patients were aged 18 to 65 years and newly diagnosed, with disease duration of less than 2 months. Any patient with an uncontrolled infection, another autoimmune disease, pregnancy or lactation was excluded. Diagnoses were established on the basis of clinical symptoms, serum thyroxine and TRAb, thyroid ultrasound, and orbital computed tomography. Ficoll-Paque density gradient centrifugation was used to isolate PBMCs from about 10 ml of fresh peripheral blood. Trizol reagent was used to extract total RNA, and RNA quality was then checked on an Agilent 2100 Bioanalyzer. The TCR beta CDR3 regions were amplified from RNA transcripts. The TCR CDR3 was subjected to a first round of RT-PCR using the HTBI primer set and the Qiagen OneStep RT-PCR kit. The libraries were constructed in a second round of multiplex PCR and then size-selected and purified. Libraries were sequenced paired-end with 100 bp reads on an Illumina HiSeq2000. Under the source paper's analysis protocol: Raw data were processed with SOAPnuke, discarding reads with adapters, uncalled bases, mean Phred below 15, or no exact constant-primer or identifier match. High-quality paired reads were merged using COPE v1.2.5, and each unique nucleotide sequence was defined as a clonotype. MiTCR v1.1 was used to align the clonotypes against IMGT TRBV, TRBD and TRBJ reference segments. The analysis was restricted to V-J combinations with a frequency above 0.0001, which together covered just over 98% of the repertoires. A TCS score was defined as the ratio between F50 (clonal expansion) and ExV (chaos), using BLOSUM62-based TCRdist between CDR3 peptides within each V-J. Welch's t-statistics and random forest reduced 450 to 600 V-J features to 13, which were used in a naive Bayes classifier (R e1071). TCRdb took the public reads, trimmed them with fastp at Q25, ran MiXCR for clone calling and kept in-frame beta chains. One record per CDR3 amino acid sequence lists the most common genes and DNA. The V and J calls were not made by the authors but by TCRdb's processing. This sample has some 300,000 distinct CDR3 sequences in its table, and roughly an eighth of those were observed once. Jointly, the top ten make up roughly 8.2% of the sample.

This clonotype was counted only a few times. Its antigen is still unknown. The sample holds no much larger clone one base away, and base qualities are not on file. The chain links TRBV4-2 with TRBJ1-1; the D gene is perhaps TRBD1, on 6 matching bases. Sequencing was done on a sample of blood. The TCR originated in a woman in her forties with Graves' hyperthyroidism. The DNA sequence is TGTGCCAGCAGCCAGGTCACAGGGAGGACTGAAGCTTTCTTT. Its protein reads: CASSQVTGRTEAFF.